This T cell receptor (beta chain) was recovered during a study of blood T cell repertoires in COVID-19. The overall study: T cells, B-cell-depleted T cells, or PBMCs provided the cDNA or gDNA that served as material.

Clones were read by immunoSEQ multiplex PCR, and TCRdb kept only the in-frame ones, dropping some. The sample comprises some 89,000 clones, about three quarters of which are singletons, and about 6.4% rests with the top ten. CDR3 length equals 17 residues. V shed 4 bases, J shed 2 bases, and the junction held 9 bases outside the gene matches. The germline CDR1 and CDR2 sequences are MGHRA and YSYEKL. The clonotype comes from a man in his 70s with acute or convalescent COVID-19. Sequencing was done on a sample of peripheral blood. J is TRBJ1-5 and V is TRBV4-1; 9 bases are a match to TRBD1. The CDR3 loop is CASSLEQGASRNQPQHF. CDR3 bases: TGCGCCAGCAGCCTAGAACAGGGGGCTTCACGCAATCAGCCCCAGCATTTT.